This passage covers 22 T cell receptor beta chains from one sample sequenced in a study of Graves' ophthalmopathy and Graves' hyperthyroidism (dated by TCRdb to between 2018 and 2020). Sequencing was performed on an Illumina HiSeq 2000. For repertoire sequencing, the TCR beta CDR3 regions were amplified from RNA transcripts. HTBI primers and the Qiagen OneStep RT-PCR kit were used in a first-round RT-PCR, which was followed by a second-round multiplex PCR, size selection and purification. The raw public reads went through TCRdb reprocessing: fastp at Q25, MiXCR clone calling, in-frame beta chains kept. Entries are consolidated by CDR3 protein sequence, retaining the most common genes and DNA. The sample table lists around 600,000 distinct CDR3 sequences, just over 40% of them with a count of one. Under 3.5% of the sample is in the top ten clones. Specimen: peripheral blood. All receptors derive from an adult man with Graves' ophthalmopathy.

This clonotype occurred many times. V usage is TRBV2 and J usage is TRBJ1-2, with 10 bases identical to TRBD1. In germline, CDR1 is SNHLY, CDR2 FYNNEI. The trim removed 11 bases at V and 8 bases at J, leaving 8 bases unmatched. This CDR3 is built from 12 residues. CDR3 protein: CAGRQGALGYTF. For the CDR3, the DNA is TGTGCCGGAAGACAGGGGGCATTAGGCTACACCTTC.

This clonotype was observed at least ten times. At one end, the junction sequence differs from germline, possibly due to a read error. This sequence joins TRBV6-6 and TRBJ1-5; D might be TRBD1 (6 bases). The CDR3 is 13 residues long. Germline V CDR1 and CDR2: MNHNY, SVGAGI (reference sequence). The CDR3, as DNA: TGTGCCAGCAGACAGGGAAGCAATCAGCCCCTGCATTTT. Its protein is CASRQGSNQPLHF.

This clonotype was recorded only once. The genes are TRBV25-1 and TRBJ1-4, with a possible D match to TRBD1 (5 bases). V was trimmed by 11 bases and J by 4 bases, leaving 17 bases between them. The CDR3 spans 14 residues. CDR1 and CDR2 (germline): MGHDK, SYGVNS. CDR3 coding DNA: TGTGCCTGGAGTCCGACAGCGAATAATGAAAAACTGTTTTTT. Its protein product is CAWSPTANNEKLFF.

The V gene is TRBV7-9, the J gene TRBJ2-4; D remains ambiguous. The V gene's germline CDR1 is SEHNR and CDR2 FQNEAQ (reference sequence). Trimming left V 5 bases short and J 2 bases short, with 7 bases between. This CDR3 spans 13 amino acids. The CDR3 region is CASSSVTKNIQYF. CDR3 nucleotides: TGTGCCAGCAGCAGCGTAACCAAAAACATTCAGTACTTC.

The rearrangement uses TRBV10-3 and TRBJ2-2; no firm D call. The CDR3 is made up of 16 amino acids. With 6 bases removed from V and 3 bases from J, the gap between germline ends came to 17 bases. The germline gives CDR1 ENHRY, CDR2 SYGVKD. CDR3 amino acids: CAISRESYGYTGELFF. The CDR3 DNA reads TGTGCCATCAGCCGAGAAAGCTATGGCTACACCGGGGAGCTGTTTTTT.

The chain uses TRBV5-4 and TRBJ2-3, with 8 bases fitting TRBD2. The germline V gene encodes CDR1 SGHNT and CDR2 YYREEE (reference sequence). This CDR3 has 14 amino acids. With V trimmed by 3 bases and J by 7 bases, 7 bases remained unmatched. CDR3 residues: CASSSRGGQYTQYF. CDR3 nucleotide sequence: TGTGCCAGCAGCTCCCGGGGGGGCCAATATACGCAGTATTTT.

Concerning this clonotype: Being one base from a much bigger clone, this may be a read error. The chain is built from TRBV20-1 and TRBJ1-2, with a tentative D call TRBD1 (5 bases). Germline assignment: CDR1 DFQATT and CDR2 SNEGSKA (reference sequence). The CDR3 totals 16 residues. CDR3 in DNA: TGCAGTGCTGGAGATCAAGTCGGACACGGGGGATATGGCTACACCTTC. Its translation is CSAGDQVGHGGYGYTF.

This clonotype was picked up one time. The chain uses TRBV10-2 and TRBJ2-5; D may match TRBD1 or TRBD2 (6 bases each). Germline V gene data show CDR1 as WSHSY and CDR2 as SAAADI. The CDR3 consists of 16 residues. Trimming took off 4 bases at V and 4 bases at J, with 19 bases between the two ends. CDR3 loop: CASSVLRIGGSETQYF. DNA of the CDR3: TGCGCCAGCAGTGTTCTCCGGATAGGGGGGTCAGAGACCCAGTACTTC.

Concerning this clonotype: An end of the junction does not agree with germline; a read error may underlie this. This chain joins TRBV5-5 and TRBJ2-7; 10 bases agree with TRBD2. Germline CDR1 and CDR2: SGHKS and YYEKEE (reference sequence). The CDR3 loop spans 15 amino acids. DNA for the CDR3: TGTGTCAGCAGCTTGGGAGGACTAGCGGTCTACGAGCAGTACTTC. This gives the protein CVSSLGGLAVYEQYF.

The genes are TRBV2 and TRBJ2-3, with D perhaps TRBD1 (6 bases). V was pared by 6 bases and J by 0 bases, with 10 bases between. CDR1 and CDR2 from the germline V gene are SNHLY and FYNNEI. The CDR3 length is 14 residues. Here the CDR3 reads CASRDSRSTDTQYF. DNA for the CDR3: TGTGCCAGCAGGGACAGTCGGAGCACAGATACGCAGTATTTT.

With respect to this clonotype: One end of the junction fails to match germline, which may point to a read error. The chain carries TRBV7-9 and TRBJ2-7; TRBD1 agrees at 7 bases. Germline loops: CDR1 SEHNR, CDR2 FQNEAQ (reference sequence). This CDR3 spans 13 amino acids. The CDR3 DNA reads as TGTGCCAGCAGCCCCCGACAGGGAGCCGAGCAGCACTTC. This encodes CASSPRQGAEQHF.

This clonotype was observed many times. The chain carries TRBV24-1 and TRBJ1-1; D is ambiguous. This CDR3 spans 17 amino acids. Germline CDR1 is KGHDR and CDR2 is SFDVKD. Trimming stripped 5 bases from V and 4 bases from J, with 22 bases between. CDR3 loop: CATSVSWRVAGVTEAFF. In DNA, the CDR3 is TGTGCCACCAGTGTTTCATGGAGGGTGGCTGGCGTCACTGAAGCTTTCTTT.

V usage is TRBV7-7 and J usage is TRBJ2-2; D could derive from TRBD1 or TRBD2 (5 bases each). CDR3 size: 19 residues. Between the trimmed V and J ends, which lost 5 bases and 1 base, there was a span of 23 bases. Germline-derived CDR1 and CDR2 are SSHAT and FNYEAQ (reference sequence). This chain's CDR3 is CASSVEYMERGWNTGELFF. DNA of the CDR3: TGTGCCAGCAGCGTAGAATATATGGAGAGGGGATGGAACACCGGGGAGCTGTTTTTT. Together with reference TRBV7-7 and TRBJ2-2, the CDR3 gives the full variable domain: GAGVSQSPRYKVTKRGQDVTLRCDPISSHATLYWYQQALGQGPEFLTYFNYEAQPDKSGLPSDRFSAERPEGSISTLTIQRTEQRDSAMYRCASSVEYMERGWNTGELFFGEGSRLTVL.

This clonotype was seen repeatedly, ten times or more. The CDR3 sequence: CARTAPQMSNYGYTF. The CDR3 coding sequence is TGTGCCAGGACAGCCCCGCAGATGTCTAACTATGGCTACACCTTC. The V and J genes are TRBV2 and TRBJ1-2, with D tentatively TRBD1 (5 bases). CDR1 and CDR2 (germline): SNHLY, FYNNEI. V was shortened by 9 bases and J by 0 bases, with 17 bases between the two germline ends. The CDR3 is made up of 15 amino acids.

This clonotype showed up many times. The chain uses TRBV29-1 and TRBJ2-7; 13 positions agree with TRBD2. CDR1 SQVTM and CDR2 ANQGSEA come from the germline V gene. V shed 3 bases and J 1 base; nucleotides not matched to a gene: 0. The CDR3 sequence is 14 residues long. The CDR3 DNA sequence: TGCAGCGTTGAGACTAGCGGGAGGTCCTACGAGCAGTACTTC. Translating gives CSVETSGRSYEQYF.

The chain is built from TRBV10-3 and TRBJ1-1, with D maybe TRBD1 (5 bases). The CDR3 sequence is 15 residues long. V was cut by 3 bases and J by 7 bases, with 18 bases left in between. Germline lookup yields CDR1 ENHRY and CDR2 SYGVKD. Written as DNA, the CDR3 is TGTGCCATCAGTGACCCGCTGGAGGGGAATGTTGAAGCTTTCTTT. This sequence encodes CAISDPLEGNVEAFF.

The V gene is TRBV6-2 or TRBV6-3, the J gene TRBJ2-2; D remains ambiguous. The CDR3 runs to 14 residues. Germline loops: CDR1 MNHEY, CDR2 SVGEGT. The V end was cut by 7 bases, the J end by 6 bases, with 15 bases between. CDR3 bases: TGTGCCAGCAAAAGAACCAGCAGCGCCGGGGAGCTGTTTTTT. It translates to CASKRTSSAGELFF.

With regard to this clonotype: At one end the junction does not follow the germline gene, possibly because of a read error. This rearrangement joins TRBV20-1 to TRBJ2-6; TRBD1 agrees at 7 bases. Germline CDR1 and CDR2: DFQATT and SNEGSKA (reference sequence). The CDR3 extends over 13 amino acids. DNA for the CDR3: TGCAGTGCTAGGCCTCCGACAGGGAATGCTGAAGCTTTC. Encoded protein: CSARPPTGNAEAF.

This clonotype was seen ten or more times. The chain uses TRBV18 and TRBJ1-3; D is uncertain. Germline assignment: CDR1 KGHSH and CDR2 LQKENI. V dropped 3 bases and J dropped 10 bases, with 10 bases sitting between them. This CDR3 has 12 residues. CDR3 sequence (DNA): TGTGCCAGCTCACCGCAGGCTGAAACCATATATTTT. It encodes CASSPQAETIYF.

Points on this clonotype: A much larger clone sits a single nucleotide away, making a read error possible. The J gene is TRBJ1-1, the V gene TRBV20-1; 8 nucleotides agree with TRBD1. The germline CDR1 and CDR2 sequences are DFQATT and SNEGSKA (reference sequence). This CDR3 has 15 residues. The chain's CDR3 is CSVRDSGTGGTEAFF. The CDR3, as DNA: TGCAGTGTTAGAGATAGCGGAACAGGGGGCACTGAAGCTTTCTTT.

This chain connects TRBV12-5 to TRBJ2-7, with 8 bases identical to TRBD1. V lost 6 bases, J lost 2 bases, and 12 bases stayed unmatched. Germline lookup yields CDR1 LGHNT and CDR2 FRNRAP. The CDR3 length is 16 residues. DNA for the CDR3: TGTGCTAGTGGCAAGGCAGCAGGACAGGGCACCTACGAGCAGTACTTC. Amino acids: CASGKAAGQGTYEQYF.

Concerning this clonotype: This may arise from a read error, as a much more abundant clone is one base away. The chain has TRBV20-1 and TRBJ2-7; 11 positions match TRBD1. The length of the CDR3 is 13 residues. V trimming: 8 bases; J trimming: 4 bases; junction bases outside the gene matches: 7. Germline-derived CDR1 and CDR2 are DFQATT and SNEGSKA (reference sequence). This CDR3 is CSTTRDRGYEQYF. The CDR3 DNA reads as TGCAGTACTACCCGGGACAGGGGGTACGAGCAGTACTTC.